The 12 T cell receptor beta chains below all came from one sample that was sequenced in a study of blood T cell repertoires in COVID-19. Profiled with immunoSEQ multiplex PCR; TCRdb holds only in-frame clones, not every one. Here the sample spans 130,000 to 150,000 clones, 88% being singletons. The sequenced sample consisted of peripheral blood. Receptors originate from a human donor in a cohort sampled during active COVID-19.

The chain is built from TRBV9 and TRBJ2-2; TRBD1 might be the D (5 bases). Trimming shortened V by 3 bases and J by 5 bases, and 11 bases separated the two germline ends. The germline V gene has CDR1 SGDLS and CDR2 YYNGEE. This CDR3 contains 14 residues. The CDR3 spells CASSALQGTGELFF. The CDR3 nucleotides read TGTGCCAGCAGCGCCCTCCAGGGTACCGGGGAGCTGTTTTTT.

The rearrangement links TRBV9 to TRBJ2-3; unclear D gene. CDR1 and CDR2 (germline): SGDLS, YYNGEE. The CDR3 contains 13 residues. Trimming removed 3 bases from V and 4 bases from J, with 9 bases in between. The CDR3 sequence is CASSALSADTQYF. CDR3 DNA: TGTGCCAGCAGCGCCTTATCCGCAGATACGCAGTATTTT.

This clone was found a few times. The chain employs TRBV5-1 and TRBJ1-6, with TRBD1 matching 8 bases. V gave up 6 bases and J gave up 7 bases; unmatched junction bases: 6. The CDR3 spans 14 residues. Germline V gene lookup returns CDR1 SGHRS and CDR2 YFSETQ. CDR3 sequence reads: CASTDRGGNSPLHF. The CDR3 DNA reads as TGCGCCAGCACCGACAGGGGAGGCAATTCACCCCTCCACTTT.

The chain has TRBV14 and TRBJ1-1; D uncertain. The CDR3 totals 14 residues. Looked up from germline, CDR1 is SGHDN and CDR2 is FVKESK. Trimming removed 4 bases from V and 1 base from J, with 10 bases in between. CDR3: CASSPGLPNTEAFF. In nucleotides, the CDR3 is TGTGCCAGCAGCCCCGGACTGCCGAACACTGAAGCTTTCTTT.

The chain joins TRBV2 to TRBJ2-7, with D perhaps TRBD1 (6 bases). The V gene's germline CDR1 is SNHLY and CDR2 FYNNEI. Trimming cost V 2 bases and J 3 bases, with 11 bases left between them. The CDR3 has 14 amino acids. The CDR3 nucleotides read TGTGCCAGCAGTGAATTAAGGGGGATCTACGAGCAGTACTTC. Its protein product is CASSELRGIYEQYF.

This clone was observed once. The V call is TRBV4-3, the J call TRBJ2-7; TRBD2 might be the D (5 bases). Per germline, CDR1 LGHNA and CDR2 YSLEER. V was clipped by 1 base and J by 1 base, with 14 bases between them. This CDR3 is built from 16 residues. Here the CDR3 reads CASSQGPAVTSYEQYF. The CDR3 nucleotides read TGCGCCAGCAGCCAAGGTCCAGCGGTTACGTCCTACGAGCAGTACTTC.

This rearrangement joins TRBV5-6 to TRBJ2-5, with TRBD2 matching 12 bases. There are 16 residues in the CDR3. V shed 0 bases and J 5 bases; nucleotides not matched to a gene: 5. In germline, CDR1 is SGHDT, CDR2 YYEEEE. CDR3 amino acids: CASSLGLAGEGETQYF. CDR3 sequence (DNA): TGTGCCAGCAGCTTGGGACTAGCGGGAGAAGGGGAGACCCAGTACTTC.

The V gene is TRBV19, the J gene TRBJ2-5, with 8 bases matching TRBD2. With 5 bases clipped from V and 1 base from J, the junction kept 12 bases outside the gene matches. CDR1 is LNHDA and CDR2 is SQIVND in the germline V gene (reference sequence). This CDR3 contains 17 residues. CDR3 bases: TGTGCCAGTAGTGCGAGGCGGGGGGCGGGGATCCAAGAGACCCAGTACTTC. It translates to CASSARRGAGIQETQYF.

The chain carries TRBV6-4 and TRBJ2-5; D possibly corresponds to TRBD2 (6 bases). V dropped 2 bases and J dropped 0 bases, with 10 bases sitting between them. CDR1 and CDR2 from the germline V gene are MRHNA and SNTAGT. The CDR3 consists of 15 residues. The DNA of the CDR3 is TGTGCCAGCAGTGACATGGGACTGTACCAAGAGACCCAGTACTTC. Residues: CASSDMGLYQETQYF.

This clone was detected only once. This chain links TRBV7-5 with TRBJ1-5; the table's D call of TRBD1 was not tested on the DNA. TRBV7-5 is given as a pseudogene. The CDR3 runs 19 residues. This CDR3 reads CARSLGRPLDRGCNQPQHF. As DNA, the CDR3 is TGTGCCAGAAGCTTAGGACGTCCCTTGGACAGGGGTTGCAATCAGCCCCAGCATTTT.

The chain employs TRBV28 and TRBJ2-4; 7 positions agree with TRBD2. Germline trimming cut 7 bases from V and 2 bases from J; bases unmatched to any gene: 5. This CDR3 region has 14 residues. The germline CDR1 and CDR2 sequences are MDHEN and SYDVKM. In DNA, the CDR3 is TGTGCCAGCACCACTGGGACTACCAAAAACATTCAGTACTTC. Translating gives CASTTGTTKNIQYF.

V and J are TRBV6-5 and TRBJ1-1; 8 nucleotides agree with TRBD1. V gave up 2 bases and J gave up 4 bases; unmatched junction bases: 6. The CDR3 is 15 residues long. Germline lookup yields CDR1 MNHEY and CDR2 SVGAGI. CDR3 nucleotides: TGTGCCAGCAGTTACGGACAGGGTTTGGGCACTGAAGCTTTCTTT. It is translated as CASSYGQGLGTEAFF.